These T cell receptor beta chains were read from a single sample in a study of T cell changes during pregnancy in multiple sclerosis. Method: immunoSEQ multiplex PCR; TCRdb's copy keeps in-frame clones and lacks some. The sample yields under 75,000 clones, 92% seen once. This specimen consisted of CD4+ T cells from peripheral blood mononuclear cells, obtained after pregnancy. The origin of the receptors is a female donor with multiple sclerosis, enrolled in a pregnancy study. CDR3s include the opening cysteine and the closing phenylalanine or tryptophan. Fields, in order: J gene, V gene, D gene, clone size, CDR3 protein, CDR3 DNA. A D gene is named only where the DNA matches it firmly. Size tells how often a clone was seen (once, few, many) or the class of an expanded clone, and some rows leave it out.

>TRBJ2-3|TRBV11-2|TRBD2|-
CASSGLKGRADTQYF
TGTGCCAGCAGCGGATTGAAAGGGAGGGCGGATACGCAGTATTTT
>TRBJ2-3|TRBV9|TRBD2|-
CASSVAGGGAGADTQYF
TGTGCCAGCAGCGTAGCTGGCGGGGGGGCCGGTGCAGATACGCAGTATTTT
>TRBJ2-6|TRBV30|-|-
CACRSGANVLTF
TGTGCCTGCCGCTCTGGGGCCAACGTCCTGACTTTC
>TRBJ1-2|TRBV2|-|-
CASSFKGGEGYTF
TGTGCCAGCAGTTTCAAAGGGGGGGAAGGCTACACCTTC
>TRBJ1-2|TRBV29-1|-|-
CSVAPGLTTNYGYTF
TGCAGCGTTGCCCCAGGACTTACTACTAACTATGGCTACACCTTC
>TRBJ1-5|TRBV19|-|many
CASRTGTHSNQPQHF
TGTGCCAGTAGGACCGGGACACATAGCAATCAGCCCCAGCATTTT
>TRBJ2-7|TRBV27|TRBD2|-
CASSLKREGQGYEQYF
TGTGCCAGCAGTTTAAAGCGGGAGGGGCAGGGCTACGAGCAGTACTTC
>TRBJ1-1|TRBV28|-|-
CASSPPRRTEAFF
TGTGCCAGCAGTCCCCCGAGGCGTACTGAAGCTTTCTTT
>TRBJ2-7|TRBV13|TRBD1|-
CASSLGIDGQGAYEQYF
TGTGCCAGCAGCTTAGGTATTGACGGACAGGGGGCCTACGAGCAGTACTTC
>TRBJ1-1|TRBV30|-|-
CAWSPTPGAEAFF
TGTGCCTGGAGTCCTACCCCGGGGGCTGAAGCTTTCTTT
>TRBJ1-1|TRBV7-9|TRBD1|once
CASSPAGQGATEAFF
TGTGCCAGCAGCCCGGCCGGGCAGGGGGCCACCGAAGCTTTCTTT
>TRBJ2-1|TRBV6-5|TRBD1|once
CASSDRGLDNEQFF
TGTGCCAGCAGCGACAGGGGGCTTGACAATGAGCAGTTCTTC
>TRBJ1-1|TRBV18|-|-
CASSPSGDTEAFF
TGTGCCAGCTCACCATCGGGGGACACTGAAGCTTTCTTT
>TRBJ1-1|TRBV18|-|-
CASSPAGLNTEAFF
TGTGCCAGCTCACCGGCGGGGCTTAACACTGAAGCTTTCTTT
>TRBJ1-1|TRBV27|-|-
CASSYRQAGEAFF
TGTGCCAGCAGTTACAGGCAAGCCGGTGAAGCTTTCTTT
>TRBJ1-5|TRBV6-1|TRBD1|-
CASRGTGSNQPQHF
TGTGCCAGCAGGGGGACAGGTAGCAATCAGCCCCAGCATTTT
>TRBJ1-4|TRBV5-6|-|-
CASSIRQDEKLFF
TGTGCCAGCAGCATCAGACAGGATGAAAAACTGTTTTTT
>TRBJ1-3|TRBV29-1|-|-
CSVEDLETGSGNTIYF
TGCAGCGTTGAAGATCTTGAGACAGGTTCTGGAAACACCATATATTTT
>TRBJ1-2|TRBV5-8|TRBD1|-
CASSSDRGGTNYGYTF
TGTGCCAGCAGTTCGGACAGGGGGGGCACTAACTATGGCTACACCTTC
>TRBJ2-1|TRBV29-1|TRBD2|-
CSVGNLAGAYNEQFF
TGCAGCGTTGGTAACTTAGCGGGGGCGTACAATGAGCAGTTCTTC
>TRBJ1-1|TRBV5-1|-|-
CASSFFDPGAQGEAFF
TGCGCCAGCAGCTTTTTTGACCCAGGGGCCCAGGGAGAAGCTTTCTTT
>TRBJ1-5|TRBV19|-|-
CASKESNQPQHF
TGTGCCAGTAAAGAGAGCAATCAGCCCCAGCATTTT
>TRBJ1-2|TRBV19|TRBD1|-
CASSPRQGGNYGYTF
TGTGCCAGTAGTCCCCGACAGGGAGGTAACTATGGCTACACCTTC
>TRBJ1-6|TRBV10-3|TRBD1|once
CATQTNLDRGNSPLHF
TGTGCCACCCAGACCAACTTGGACAGGGGAAATTCACCCCTCCACTTT
>TRBJ2-1|TRBV5-1|TRBD2|-
CASTLLAGEYNEQFF
TGCGCCAGCACTTTACTAGCGGGGGAGTACAATGAGCAGTTCTTC
>TRBJ1-1|TRBV2|TRBD1|once
CASSPTGWGTEAFF
TGTGCCAGCAGCCCGACAGGGTGGGGCACTGAAGCTTTCTTT
>TRBJ2-7|TRBV2|TRBD1|-
CASSDRDRAPYEQYF
TGTGCCAGCAGTGATCGGGACAGGGCACCCTACGAGCAGTACTTC
>TRBJ2-2|TRBV7-3|TRBD2|-
CASSLKPGLAGVIGGELFF
TGTGCCAGCAGCTTAAAGCCGGGACTAGCGGGAGTAATTGGCGGGGAGCTGTTTTTT